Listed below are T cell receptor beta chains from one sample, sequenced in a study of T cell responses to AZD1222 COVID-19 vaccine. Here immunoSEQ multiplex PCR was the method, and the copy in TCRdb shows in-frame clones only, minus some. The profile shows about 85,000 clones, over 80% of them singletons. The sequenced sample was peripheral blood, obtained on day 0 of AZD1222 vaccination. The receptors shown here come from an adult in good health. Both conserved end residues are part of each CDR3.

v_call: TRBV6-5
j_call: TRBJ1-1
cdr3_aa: CATRQGLNTEAFF

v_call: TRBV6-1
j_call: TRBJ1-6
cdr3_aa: CASSEIGDRASPLHF

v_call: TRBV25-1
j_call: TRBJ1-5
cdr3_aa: CASSESGVGRNQPQHF

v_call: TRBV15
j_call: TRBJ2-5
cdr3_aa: CATSRDGSGKTQYF

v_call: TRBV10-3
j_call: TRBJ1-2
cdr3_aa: CAISDDRGAGGYTF

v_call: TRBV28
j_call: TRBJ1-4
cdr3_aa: CASSFKRKKLFF

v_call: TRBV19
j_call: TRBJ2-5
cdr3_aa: CASSPLGASGFQETQYF

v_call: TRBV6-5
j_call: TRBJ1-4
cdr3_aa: CASSPGGANEKLFF

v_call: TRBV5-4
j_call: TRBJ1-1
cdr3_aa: CASSLGGGVLGTEAFF

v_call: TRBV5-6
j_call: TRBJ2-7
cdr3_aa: CASSLVGSWEQYF

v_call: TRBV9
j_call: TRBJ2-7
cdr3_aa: CASSPGDSSYEQYF

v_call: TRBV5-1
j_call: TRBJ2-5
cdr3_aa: CASSLGPYQETQYF